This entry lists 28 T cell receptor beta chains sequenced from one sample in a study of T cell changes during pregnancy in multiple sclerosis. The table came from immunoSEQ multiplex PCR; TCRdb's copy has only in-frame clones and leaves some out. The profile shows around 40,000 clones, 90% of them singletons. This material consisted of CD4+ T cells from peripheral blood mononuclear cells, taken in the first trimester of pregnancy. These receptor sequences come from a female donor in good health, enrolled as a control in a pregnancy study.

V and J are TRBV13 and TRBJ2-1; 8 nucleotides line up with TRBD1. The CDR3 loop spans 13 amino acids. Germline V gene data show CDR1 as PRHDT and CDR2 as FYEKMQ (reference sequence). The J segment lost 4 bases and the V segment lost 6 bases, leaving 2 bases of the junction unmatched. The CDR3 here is CASRDRGYNEQFF. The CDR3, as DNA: TGTGCCAGCAGAGACAGGGGATACAATGAGCAGTTCTTC.

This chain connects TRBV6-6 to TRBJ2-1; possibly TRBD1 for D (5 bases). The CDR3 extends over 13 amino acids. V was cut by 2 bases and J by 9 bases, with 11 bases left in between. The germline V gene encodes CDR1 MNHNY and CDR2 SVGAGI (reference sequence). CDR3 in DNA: TGTGCCAGCAGTTACGGGCAGGGCAGTGAGCAGTTCTTC. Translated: CASSYGQGSEQFF.

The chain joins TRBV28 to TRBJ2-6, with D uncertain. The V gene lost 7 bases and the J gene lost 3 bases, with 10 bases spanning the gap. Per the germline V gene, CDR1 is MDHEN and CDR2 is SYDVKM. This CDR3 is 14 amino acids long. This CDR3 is CASTSPGGANVLTF. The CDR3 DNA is TGTGCCAGCACCTCTCCCGGTGGGGCCAACGTCCTGACTTTC.

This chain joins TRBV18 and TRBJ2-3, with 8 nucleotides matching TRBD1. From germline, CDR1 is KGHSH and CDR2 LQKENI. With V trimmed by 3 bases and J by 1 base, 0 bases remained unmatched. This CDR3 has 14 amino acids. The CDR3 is CASSPTGGTDTQYF. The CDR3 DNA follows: TGTGCCAGCTCACCGACAGGGGGCACAGATACGCAGTATTTT.

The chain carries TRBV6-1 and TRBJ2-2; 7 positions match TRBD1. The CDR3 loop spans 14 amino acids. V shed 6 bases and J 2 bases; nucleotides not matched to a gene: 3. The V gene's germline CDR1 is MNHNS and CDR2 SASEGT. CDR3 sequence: CASRGQINTGELFF. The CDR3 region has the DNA TGTGCCAGCAGGGGACAGATAAACACCGGGGAGCTGTTTTTT.

The CDR3 DNA sequence: TGTGCCAGCAGCACGCGGACAGGACCTACGATAGCTTTCTTT. It yields the protein CASSTRTGPTIAFF. V usage is TRBV7-2 and J usage is TRBJ1-1; 7 nucleotides align to TRBD1. Germline V gene lookup returns CDR1 SGHTA and CDR2 FQGNSA. Losses at the gene ends were 5 bases for V and 10 bases for J; bases not matched to a gene: 13. CDR3 length: 14 amino acids.

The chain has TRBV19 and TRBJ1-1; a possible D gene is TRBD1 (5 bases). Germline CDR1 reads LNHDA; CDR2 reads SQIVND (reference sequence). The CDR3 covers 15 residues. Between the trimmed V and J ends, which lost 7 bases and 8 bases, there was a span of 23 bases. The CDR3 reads CASILGGTPGGEAFF. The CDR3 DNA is TGTGCCAGTATCTTGGGCGGGACGCCCGGGGGAGAAGCTTTCTTT.

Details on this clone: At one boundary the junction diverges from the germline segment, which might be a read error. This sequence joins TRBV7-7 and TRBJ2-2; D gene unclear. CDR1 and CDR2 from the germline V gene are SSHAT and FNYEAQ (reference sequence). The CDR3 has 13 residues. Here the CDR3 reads CASRPGNTGELFF. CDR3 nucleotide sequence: TGTGCTAGCAGGCCAGGGAACACCGGGGAGCTGTTTTTT.

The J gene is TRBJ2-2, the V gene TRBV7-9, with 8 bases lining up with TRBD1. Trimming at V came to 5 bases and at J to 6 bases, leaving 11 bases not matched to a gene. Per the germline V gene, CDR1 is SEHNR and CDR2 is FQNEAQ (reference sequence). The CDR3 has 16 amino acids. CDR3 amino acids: CASSPYRGQVSGELFF. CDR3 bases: TGTGCCAGCAGCCCGTATAGGGGACAGGTCTCCGGGGAGCTGTTTTTT.

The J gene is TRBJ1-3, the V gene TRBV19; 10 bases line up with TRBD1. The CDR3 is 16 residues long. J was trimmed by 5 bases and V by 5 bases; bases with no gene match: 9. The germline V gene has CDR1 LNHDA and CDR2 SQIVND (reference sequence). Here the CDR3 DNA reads TGTGCCAGTAGTCCAACCGGGACAGGGGTTAGAAACACCATATATTTT. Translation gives CASSPTGTGVRNTIYF. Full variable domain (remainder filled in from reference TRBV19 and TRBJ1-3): DGGITQSPKYLFRKEGQNVTLSCEQNLNHDAMYWYRQDPGQGLRLIYYSQIVNDFQKGDIAEGYSVSREKKESFPLTVTSAQKNPTAFYLCASSPTGTGVRNTIYFGEGSWLTVV.

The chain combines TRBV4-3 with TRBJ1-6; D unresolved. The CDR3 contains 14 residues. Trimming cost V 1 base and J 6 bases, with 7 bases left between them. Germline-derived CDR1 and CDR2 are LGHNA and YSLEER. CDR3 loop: CASSQGPGNSPLHF. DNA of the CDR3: TGCGCCAGCAGCCAAGGACCGGGTAATTCACCCCTCCACTTT.

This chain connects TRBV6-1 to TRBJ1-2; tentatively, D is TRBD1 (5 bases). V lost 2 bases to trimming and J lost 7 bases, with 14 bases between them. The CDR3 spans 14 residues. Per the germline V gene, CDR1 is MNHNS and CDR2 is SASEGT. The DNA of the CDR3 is TGTGCCAGCAGTGAAAGGGAGGGGTTAGGTGGCTACACCTTC. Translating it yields CASSEREGLGGYTF.

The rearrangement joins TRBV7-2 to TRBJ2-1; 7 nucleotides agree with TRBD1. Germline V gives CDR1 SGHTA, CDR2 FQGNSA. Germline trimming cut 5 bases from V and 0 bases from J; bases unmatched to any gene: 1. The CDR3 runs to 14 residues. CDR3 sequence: CASSRQGSYNEQFF. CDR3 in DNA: TGTGCCAGCAGCCGACAGGGCTCCTACAATGAGCAGTTCTTC. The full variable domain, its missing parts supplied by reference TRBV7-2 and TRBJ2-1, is GAGVSQSPSNKVTEKGKDVELRCDPISGHTALYWYRQSLGQGLEFLIYFQGNSAPDKSGLPSDRFSAERTGGSVSTLTIQRTQQEDSAVYLCASSRQGSYNEQFFGPGTRLTVL.

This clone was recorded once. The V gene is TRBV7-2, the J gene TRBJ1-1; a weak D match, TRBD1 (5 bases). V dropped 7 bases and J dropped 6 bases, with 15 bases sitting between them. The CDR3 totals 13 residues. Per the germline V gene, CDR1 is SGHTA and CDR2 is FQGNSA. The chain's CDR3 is CASTWGGIAEAFF. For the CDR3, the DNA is TGTGCCAGCACCTGGGGGGGGATCGCTGAAGCTTTCTTT.

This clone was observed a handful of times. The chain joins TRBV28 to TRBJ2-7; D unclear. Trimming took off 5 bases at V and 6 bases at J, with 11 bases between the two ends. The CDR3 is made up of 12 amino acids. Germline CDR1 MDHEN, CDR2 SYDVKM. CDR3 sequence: CASSKNYPEQYF. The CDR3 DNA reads TGTGCCAGCAGTAAGAACTATCCCGAGCAGTACTTC. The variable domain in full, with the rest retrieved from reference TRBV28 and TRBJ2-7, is DVKVTQSSRYLVKRTGEKVFLECVQDMDHENMFWYRQDPGLGLRLIYFSYDVKMKEKGDIPEGYSVSREKKERFSLILESASTNQTSMYLCASSKNYPEQYFGPGTRLTVT.

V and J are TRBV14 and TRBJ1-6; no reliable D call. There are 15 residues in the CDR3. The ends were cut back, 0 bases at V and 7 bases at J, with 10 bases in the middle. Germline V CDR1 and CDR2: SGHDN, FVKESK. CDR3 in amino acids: CASSQDGRTNSPLHF. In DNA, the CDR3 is TGTGCCAGCAGCCAAGATGGCAGAACCAATTCACCCCTCCACTTT. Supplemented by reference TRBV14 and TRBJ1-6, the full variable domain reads EAGVTQFPSHSVIEKGQTVTLRCDPISGHDNLYWYRRVMGKEIKFLLHFVKESKQDESGMPNNRFLAERTGGTYSTLKVQPAELEDSGVYFCASSQDGRTNSPLHFGNGTRLTVT.

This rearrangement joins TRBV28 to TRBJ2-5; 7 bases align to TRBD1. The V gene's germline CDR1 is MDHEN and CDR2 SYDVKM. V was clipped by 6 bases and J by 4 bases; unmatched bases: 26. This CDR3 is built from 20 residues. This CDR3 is CASSFSLSGLEDRSRETQYF. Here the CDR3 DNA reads TGTGCCAGCAGCTTTAGCTTATCCGGCCTCGAGGACAGGTCGCGAGAGACCCAGTACTTC.

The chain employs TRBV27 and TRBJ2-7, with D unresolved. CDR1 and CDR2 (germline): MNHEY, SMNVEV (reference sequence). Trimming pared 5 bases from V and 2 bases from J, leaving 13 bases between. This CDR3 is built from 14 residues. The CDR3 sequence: CASSLRVPPYEQYF. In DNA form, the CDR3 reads TGTGCCAGCAGTCTCCGCGTCCCGCCCTACGAGCAGTACTTC.

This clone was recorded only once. The CDR3, as DNA: TGCAGCGTTGAAGATCCGGTAGGGAGTGCCTACGAGCAGTACTTC. Protein sequence: CSVEDPVGSAYEQYF. The chain links TRBV29-1 to TRBJ2-7; perhaps TRBD2 as D (5 bases). V lost 0 bases and J lost 2, with 14 bases in between. CDR1 is SQVTM and CDR2 is ANQGSEA in the germline V gene. The CDR3 contains 15 residues.

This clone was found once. CDR3 residues: CASSLRGTESDTQYF. The CDR3 bases are TGCGCCAGCAGCTTGAGGGGGACAGAAAGTGATACGCAGTATTTT. J is TRBJ2-3 and V is TRBV5-1, with 7 nucleotides matching TRBD1. This CDR3 comprises 15 residues. J gave up 6 bases and V 1 base, and 8 bases lay outside the gene matches. CDR1 is SGHRS and CDR2 is YFSETQ in the germline V gene.

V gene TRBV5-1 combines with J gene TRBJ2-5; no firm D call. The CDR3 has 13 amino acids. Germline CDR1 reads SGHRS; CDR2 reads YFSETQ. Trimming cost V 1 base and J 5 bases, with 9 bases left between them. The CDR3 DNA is TGCGCCAGCAGCTTGTACGCCCGGGAGACCCAGTACTTC. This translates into CASSLYARETQYF.

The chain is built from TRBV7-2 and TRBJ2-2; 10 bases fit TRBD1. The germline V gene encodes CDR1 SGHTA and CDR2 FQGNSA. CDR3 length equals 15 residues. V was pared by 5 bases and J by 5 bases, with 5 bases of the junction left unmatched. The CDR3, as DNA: TGTGCCAGCAGCCCGCGGGACAGGGGAACCGGGGAGCTGTTTTTT. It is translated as CASSPRDRGTGELFF.

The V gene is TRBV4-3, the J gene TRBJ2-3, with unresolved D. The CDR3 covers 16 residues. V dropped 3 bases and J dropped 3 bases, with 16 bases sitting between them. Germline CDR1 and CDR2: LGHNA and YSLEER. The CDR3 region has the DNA TGCGCCAGCAGCCAGAGCGCCTATGACGAGACAGATACGCAGTATTTT. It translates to CASSQSAYDETDTQYF.

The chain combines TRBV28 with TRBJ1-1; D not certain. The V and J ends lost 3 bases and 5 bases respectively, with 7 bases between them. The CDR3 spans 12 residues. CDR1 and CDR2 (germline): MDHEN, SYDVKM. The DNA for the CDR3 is TGTGCCAGCAGTTTTAGAAGAACTGAAGCTTTCTTT. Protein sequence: CASSFRRTEAFF. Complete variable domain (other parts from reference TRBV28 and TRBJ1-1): DVKVTQSSRYLVKRTGEKVFLECVQDMDHENMFWYRQDPGLGLRLIYFSYDVKMKEKGDIPEGYSVSREKKERFSLILESASTNQTSMYLCASSFRRTEAFFGQGTRLTVV.

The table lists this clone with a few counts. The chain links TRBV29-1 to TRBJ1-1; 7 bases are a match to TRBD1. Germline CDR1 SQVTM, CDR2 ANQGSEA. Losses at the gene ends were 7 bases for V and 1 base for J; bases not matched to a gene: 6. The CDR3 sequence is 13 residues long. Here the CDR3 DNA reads TGCAGCGCTCTGGGACAGCGGAACACTGAAGCTTTCTTT. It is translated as CSALGQRNTEAFF. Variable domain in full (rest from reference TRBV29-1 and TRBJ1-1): SAVISQKPSRDICQRGTSLTIQCQVDSQVTMMFWYRQQPGQSLTLIATANQGSEATYESGFVIDKFPISRPNLTFSTLTVSNMSPEDSSIYLCSALGQRNTEAFFGQGTRLTVV.

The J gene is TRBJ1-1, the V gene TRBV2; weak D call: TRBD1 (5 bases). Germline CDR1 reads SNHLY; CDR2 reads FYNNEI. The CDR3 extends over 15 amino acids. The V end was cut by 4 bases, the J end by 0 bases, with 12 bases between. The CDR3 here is CASSAQGLMNTEAFF. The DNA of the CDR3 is TGTGCCAGCAGTGCGCAGGGCCTCATGAACACTGAAGCTTTCTTT.

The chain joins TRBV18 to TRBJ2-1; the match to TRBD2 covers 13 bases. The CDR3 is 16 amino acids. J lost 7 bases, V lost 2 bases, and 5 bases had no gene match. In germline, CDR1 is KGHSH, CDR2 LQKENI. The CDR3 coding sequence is TGTGCCAGCTCACCAAACGGACTAGCGGGGGTGAATGAGCAGTTCTTC. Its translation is CASSPNGLAGVNEQFF.

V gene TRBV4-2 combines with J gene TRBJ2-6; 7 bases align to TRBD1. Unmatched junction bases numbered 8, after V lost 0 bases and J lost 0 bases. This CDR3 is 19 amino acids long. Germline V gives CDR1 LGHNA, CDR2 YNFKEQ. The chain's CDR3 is CASSQDRRTGGSGANVLTF. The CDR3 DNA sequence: TGTGCCAGCAGCCAAGATCGTAGGACAGGCGGCTCTGGGGCCAACGTCCTGACTTTC.